The 27 T cell receptor beta chains below were found in one sample sequenced in a study of blood T cells in healthy people across ages. A sample-barcoded 5' primer and a J-beta primer mix were used in a second PCR of roughly 6 to 11 cycles. Via MiXCR, TCRdb re-called the 5' RACE reads, giving one row per CDR3 protein. The top ten clones hold 7% to 9% of a sample with about 1,400,000 distinct CDR3 sequences, roughly 40% of them seen once. The sample comprised blood. These TCRs come from a woman aged 18-29 years in good health.

This chain uses TRBV29-1 with TRBJ2-7, with D possibly being TRBD1 or TRBD2 (7 bases each). Germline values: CDR1 SQVTM, CDR2 ANQGSEA. With 2 bases removed from V and 4 bases from J, the gap between germline ends came to 21 bases. The CDR3 contains 16 residues. The CDR3 nucleotides read TGCAGCGTTGAAAGGTCGGAGACAGGGAGGGAGTACGAGCAGTACTTC. Amino acid sequence: CSVERSETGREYEQYF.

This clonotype came up once. A read error may be the cause here, since a much bigger clone is one base away. CDR3 DNA: TGCGCCAGCAGCTTGGCCCCCGGGACAGGGGAGTACTTC. This codes for CASSLAPGTGEYF. V gene TRBV5-1 combines with J gene TRBJ2-7; 10 bases are shared with TRBD1. This CDR3 has 13 amino acids. V lost 0 bases, J lost 11 bases, and 5 bases stayed unmatched. The germline V gene has CDR1 SGHRS and CDR2 YFSETQ.

This chain links TRBV20-1 with TRBJ2-5; TRBD1 aligns across 8 bases. This CDR3 comprises 17 residues. Trimming cost V 0 bases and J 11 bases; bases outside gene matches: 20. Germline CDR1 and CDR2: DFQATT and SNEGSKA (reference sequence). The CDR3: CSARDWLTGGSYNEQYF. CDR3 DNA sequence: TGCAGTGCTAGAGATTGGTTAACAGGGGGATCCTACAATGAGCAGTACTTC.

The chain links TRBV20-1 to TRBJ2-1, with 7 nucleotides matching TRBD1. There are 12 residues in the CDR3. V dropped 3 bases and J dropped 9; count of bases not matched to a gene: 5. Germline V gene lookup returns CDR1 DFQATT and CDR2 SNEGSKA (reference sequence). CDR3 nucleotides: TGCAGTGCTAGTGGACAGGACAGTGAGCAGTTCTTC. Translation: CSASGQDSEQFF.

This clonotype was seen a handful of times. The chain joins TRBV4-1 to TRBJ1-2, with D unclear. CDR3 length: 17 residues. Germline V gene data show CDR1 as MGHRA and CDR2 as YSYEKL. Trimming took off 1 base at V and 5 bases at J, with 20 bases between the two ends. CDR3 in amino acids: CASSQGVDGTVLYGYTF. The CDR3 DNA is TGCGCCAGCAGCCAAGGTGTAGATGGAACAGTTCTTTATGGCTACACCTTC.

Concerning this clonotype: The junction departs from germline at one end; a sequencing error may be responsible. The chain recombines TRBV7-9 with TRBJ2-1, with TRBD2 as a possible D gene (7 bases). The germline gives CDR1 SEHNR, CDR2 FQNEAQ (reference sequence). The CDR3 length is 19 residues. CDR3 DNA sequence: TGTGCCAGCAGCCCATGGGGGGGCAGCGGGCCCAGCTCCTACAGTGAGCAGTTCTTC. Protein: CASSPWGGSGPSSYSEQFF.

There are a few counts of this clonotype. This rearrangement joins TRBV10-3 to TRBJ2-7; D is unresolved. Germline loops: CDR1 ENHRY, CDR2 SYGVKD. The V end was cut by 6 bases, the J end by 3 bases, with 6 bases between. The CDR3 extends over 11 amino acids. The CDR3 DNA is TGTGCCATCAGCCCAGACTACGAGCAGTACTTC. Protein: CAISPDYEQYF.

The chain employs TRBV7-2 and TRBJ2-3; D ambiguous. The CDR3 has 13 residues. The V end was cut by 5 bases, the J end by 4 bases, with 10 bases between. Germline CDR1 and CDR2: SGHTA and FQGNSA. The CDR3 protein is CASSPSWSDTQYF. CDR3 sequence (DNA): TGTGCCAGCAGCCCCTCTTGGTCAGATACGCAGTATTTT.

This chain uses TRBV18 with TRBJ2-7; a weak D match, TRBD2 (5 bases). The CDR3 is made up of 13 amino acids. In germline, CDR1 is KGHSH, CDR2 LQKENI. V dropped 3 bases and J dropped 7 bases, with 13 bases sitting between them. This CDR3 is CASSPGLPREQYF. The CDR3 DNA reads as TGTGCCAGCTCACCCGGACTCCCGAGGGAGCAGTACTTC. Looking up the rest from reference TRBV18 and TRBJ2-7 gives the full variable domain: NAGVMQNPRHLVRRRGQEARLRCSPMKGHSHVYWYRQLPEEGLKFMVYLQKENIIDESGMPKERFSAEFPKEGPSILRIQQVVRGDSAAYFCASSPGLPREQYFGPGTRLTVT.

The chain carries TRBV20-1 and TRBJ2-1; a weak D match, TRBD2 (5 bases). CDR3 size: 13 residues. The V end lost 0 bases, the J end lost 10 bases, and 13 bases lay between the germline ends. Germline lookup yields CDR1 DFQATT and CDR2 SNEGSKA (reference sequence). The CDR3 nucleotides are TGCAGTGCTAGAGAACTAGTTAATGAGGAGCAGTTCTTC. As protein: CSARELVNEEQFF.

CDR3 region: CSARGPNNSPLHF. In DNA form, the CDR3 reads TGCAGTGCTAGGGGGCCGAATAATTCACCCCTCCACTTT. V is TRBV20-1 and J is TRBJ1-6; perhaps TRBD1 as D (5 bases). CDR3 length equals 13 residues. V dropped 3 bases and J dropped 5 bases, with 8 bases sitting between them. Germline values: CDR1 DFQATT, CDR2 SNEGSKA (reference sequence).

This clonotype was picked up one time. The J gene is TRBJ2-7, the V gene TRBV27; D not certain. The CDR3 sequence is 12 residues long. Looked up from germline, CDR1 is MNHEY and CDR2 is SMNVEV (reference sequence). Trimming took off 7 bases at V and 1 base at J, with 8 bases between the two ends. CDR3 sequence: CASTERSYEQYF. The DNA for the CDR3 is TGTGCCAGCACGGAACGATCCTACGAGCAGTACTTC.

This rearrangement joins TRBV20-1 to TRBJ2-3; D perhaps matches TRBD1 (5 bases). CDR3 length: 14 amino acids. The germline gives CDR1 DFQATT, CDR2 SNEGSKA (reference sequence). Trimming took 4 bases from V and 0 from J, leaving 11 bases between them. CDR3 sequence: CSAKTVTSTDTQYF. The CDR3 bases are TGCAGTGCTAAGACAGTCACTAGCACAGATACGCAGTATTTT.

Points on this clonotype: At one end, the junction sequence differs from germline, possibly due to a read error. The rearrangement joins TRBV5-1 to TRBJ2-7; 10 bases align to TRBD1. There are 15 residues in the CDR3. Per germline, CDR1 SGHRS and CDR2 YFSETQ. The CDR3: CVSSSSGTGVYEQYF. The CDR3 nucleotides are TGCGTCAGCAGCTCTTCCGGGACAGGGGTATACGAGCAGTACTTC.

This clonotype was found a few times. This chain links TRBV6-6 with TRBJ2-1; the match to TRBD2 covers 9 bases. CDR3 length: 15 residues. Germline V gives CDR1 MNHNY, CDR2 SVGAGI (reference sequence). Trimming at V came to 2 bases and at J to 6 bases, leaving 5 bases not matched to a gene. This CDR3 is CASSYVSGSGNEQFF. CDR3 coding DNA: TGTGCCAGCAGTTACGTTAGCGGGAGCGGCAATGAGCAGTTCTTC.

The chain couples TRBV6-1 to TRBJ2-1, with a weak D call TRBD2 (5 bases). The CDR3 totals 15 residues. V gave up 8 bases and J gave up 5 bases, with 19 bases separating them. The germline V gene encodes CDR1 MNHNS and CDR2 SASEGT. CDR3 amino acids: CASVARGYIDNEQFF. Written as DNA, the CDR3 is TGTGCCAGCGTGGCTCGGGGTTACATTGACAATGAGCAGTTCTTC.

This clonotype was found a few times. The chain is built from TRBV5-1 and TRBJ2-1; D gene unclear. Germline lookup yields CDR1 SGHRS and CDR2 YFSETQ. This CDR3 has 13 residues. V shed 0 bases and J shed 5 bases, with 6 bases lying between them. CDR3 in amino acids: CASSLAEDNEQFF. The CDR3 nucleotides read TGCGCCAGCAGCTTGGCCGAGGACAATGAGCAGTTCTTC.

This clonotype was recorded only once. The chain carries TRBV28 and TRBJ1-6; the D is unclear. The germline V gene has CDR1 MDHEN and CDR2 SYDVKM. The CDR3 consists of 12 residues. V lost 2 bases to trimming and J lost 9 bases, with 5 bases between them. CDR3 protein: CASSLQLSPLHF. The CDR3 coding sequence is TGTGCCAGCAGTTTACAGCTTTCACCCCTCCACTTT. The variable domain in full, with the rest retrieved from reference TRBV28 and TRBJ1-6, is DVKVTQSSRYLVKRTGEKVFLECVQDMDHENMFWYRQDPGLGLRLIYFSYDVKMKEKGDIPEGYSVSREKKERFSLILESASTNQTSMYLCASSLQLSPLHFGNGTRLTVT.

The chain carries TRBV9 and TRBJ2-7, with 10 positions matching TRBD1. The DNA end is more similar to TRBJ2-4, so the J call may be wrong. This CDR3 spans 16 amino acids. Germline assignment: CDR1 SGDLS and CDR2 YYNGEE. CDR3: CASSGGDRGWENIQYF. In DNA, the CDR3 is TGTGCCAGCAGCGGAGGGGACAGGGGATGGGAAAACATTCAGTACTTC.

This clonotype appeared a few times. The gene calls are TRBV9 and TRBJ2-2; no definite D call. This CDR3 spans 14 amino acids. V was pared by 0 bases and J by 0 bases, with 3 bases between. Germline lookup yields CDR1 SGDLS and CDR2 YYNGEE. CDR3 loop: CASSVVANTGELFF. For the CDR3, the DNA is TGTGCCAGCAGCGTAGTCGCGAACACCGGGGAGCTGTTTTTT.

This chain joins TRBV27 and TRBJ2-7; TRBD1 matches at 7 bases. This CDR3 contains 15 residues. The V segment lost 4 bases and the J segment 3 bases; nucleotides outside the gene matches: 9. Germline loops: CDR1 MNHEY, CDR2 SMNVEV (reference sequence). The CDR3 sequence is CASSSRGSAVYEQYF. CDR3 bases: TGTGCCAGCAGTTCCAGGGGGTCCGCGGTCTACGAGCAGTACTTC.

This clonotype appeared a single time. The chain has TRBV7-7 and TRBJ2-3, with TRBD2 matching 8 bases. V trimming: 3 bases; J trimming: 8 bases; junction bases outside the gene matches: 7. Germline assignment: CDR1 SSHAT and CDR2 FNYEAQ (reference sequence). This CDR3 region has 14 residues. The CDR3 here is CASSLRGDRATQYF. Written as DNA, the CDR3 is TGTGCCAGCAGCTTGCGGGGGGACCGGGCTACGCAGTATTTT.

V is TRBV25-1 and J is TRBJ2-3; D unclear. CDR3 size: 13 residues. The germline V gene has CDR1 MGHDK and CDR2 SYGVNS. V was clipped by 7 bases and J by 1 base, with 9 bases between them. CDR3 DNA sequence: TGTGCCAGCACGTACCCCGGCACAGATACGCAGTATTTT. Amino acid sequence: CASTYPGTDTQYF.

This clonotype has a handful of counts. V usage is TRBV28 and J usage is TRBJ2-5; 7 bases fit TRBD2. CDR1 MDHEN and CDR2 SYDVKM come from the germline V gene. This CDR3 comprises 14 residues. V shed 8 bases and J 4 bases; nucleotides not matched to a gene: 10. This chain's CDR3 is CASQVGLKIETQYF. The CDR3 region has the DNA TGTGCCAGCCAGGTGGGACTAAAAATAGAGACCCAGTACTTC.

V gene TRBV30 combines with J gene TRBJ2-4, with D possibly TRBD1 on 5 matching bases. CDR3 size: 18 residues. Germline V CDR1 and CDR2: GTSNPN, SVGIG (reference sequence). Deletions cut 3 bases from V and 5 bases from J, with 26 bases between. The CDR3 loop is CAWSLTPYREGRENIQYF. The CDR3, as DNA: TGTGCCTGGAGCCTAACCCCGTACCGCGAAGGCAGGGAAAACATTCAGTACTTC.

This clonotype was seen a few times. V gene TRBV2 combines with J gene TRBJ2-3, with 13 bases fitting TRBD2. The CDR3 runs to 15 residues. The germline V gene has CDR1 SNHLY and CDR2 FYNNEI. The V and J ends lost 4 bases and 4 bases, in that order; junction bases with no gene match: 2. CDR3 nucleotide sequence: TGTGCCAGCAGTGCCACTAGCGGGAGGGCAGATACGCAGTATTTT. This sequence encodes CASSATSGRADTQYF. Filled out from reference TRBV2 and TRBJ2-3, the complete variable domain reads EPEVTQTPSHQVTQMGQEVILRCVPISNHLYFYWYRQILGQKVEFLVSFYNNEISEKSEIFDDQFSVERPDGSNFTLKIRSTKLEDSAMYFCASSATSGRADTQYFGPGTRLTVL.

This chain joins TRBV4-1 and TRBJ2-7; D is possibly TRBD1 (6 bases). There are 14 residues in the CDR3. Trimming cost V 3 bases and J 6 bases, with 15 bases left between them. The V gene's germline CDR1 is MGHRA and CDR2 YSYEKL. The CDR3 nucleotides are TGCGCCAGCAGCCAGTCCGGGACAATGGGCGAGCAGTACTTC. It encodes CASSQSGTMGEQYF.